This T cell receptor beta chain emerged from a study of T cells after yellow fever vaccination. Study at large: Fractions of limited cellularity were prepared by means of SMART-Seq v4 Ultra Low Input.

This CDR3 has 12 amino acids. Germline V gene lookup returns CDR1 DFQATT and CDR2 SNEGSKA (reference sequence). Deletions cut 0 bases from V and 10 bases from J, with 12 bases between. This clonotype was detected a few times. The TCR cDNA carried a universal primer site and UMIs from 5'RACE template switching. TCRdb passed the 5' RACE reads through MiXCR, listing each CDR3 protein once. The sample has some 500,000 distinct CDR3 sequences; around an eighth are singletons. This specimen consisted of PBMCs, obtained on the day of the yellow fever booster vaccination. The sequence came from a man aged 30 to 39 who received the YFV17D yellow fever vaccine. This chain connects TRBV20-1 to TRBJ1-1; D not resolved. In DNA form, the CDR3 reads TGCAGTGCTAGAGATAAGGCGAGTGTAGCTTTCTTT. Its protein product is CSARDKASVAFF.